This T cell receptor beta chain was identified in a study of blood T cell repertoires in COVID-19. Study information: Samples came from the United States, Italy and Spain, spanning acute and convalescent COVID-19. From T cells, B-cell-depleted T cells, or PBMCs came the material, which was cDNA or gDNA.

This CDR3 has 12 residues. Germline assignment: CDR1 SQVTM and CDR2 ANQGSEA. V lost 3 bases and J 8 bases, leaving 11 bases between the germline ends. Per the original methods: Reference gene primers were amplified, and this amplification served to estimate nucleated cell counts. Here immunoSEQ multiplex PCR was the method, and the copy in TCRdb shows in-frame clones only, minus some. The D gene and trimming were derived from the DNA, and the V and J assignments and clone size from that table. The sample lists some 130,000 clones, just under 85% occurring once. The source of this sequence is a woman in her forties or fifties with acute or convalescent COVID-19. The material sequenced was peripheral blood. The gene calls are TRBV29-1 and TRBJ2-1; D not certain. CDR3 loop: CSVEVGLYEQFF. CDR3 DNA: TGCAGCGTTGAGGTTGGGCTATATGAGCAGTTCTTC.